This passage covers 17 T cell receptor beta chains from one sample sequenced in a study of blood T cells in healthy people across ages. For the second PCR, which ran for about 6 to 11 cycles, a sample-barcoded 5' primer and a J-beta primer mix were used. TCRdb re-called the 5' RACE reads with MiXCR, one entry per CDR3 protein. The sample lists about 810,000 distinct CDR3 sequences; roughly 40% were seen once. Sequencing input: blood. These receptors were obtained from a man between 18 and 35 years old in good health.

The V gene is TRBV9, the J gene TRBJ2-1, with TRBD2 matching over 11 bases. The CDR3 extends over 15 amino acids. CDR1 SGDLS and CDR2 YYNGEE come from the germline V gene. V was pared by 0 bases and J by 8 bases, with 4 bases of the junction left unmatched. The CDR3 sequence: CASSVVAGGADEQFF. CDR3 in DNA: TGTGCCAGCAGCGTAGTAGCGGGGGGGGCGGATGAGCAGTTCTTC.

As regards this clonotype: With a much larger clone just one base away, this may be a read error. The rearrangement joins TRBV15 to TRBJ2-5; D gene ambiguous. Trimming pared 3 bases from V and 13 bases from J, leaving 30 bases between. The CDR3 length is 17 residues. Germline CDR1 LNHNV, CDR2 YYDKDF (reference sequence). CDR3 amino acids: CATSSLRAERGFIERYF. Here the CDR3 DNA reads TGTGCCACCAGCAGCCTTCGGGCCGAGAGAGGTTTTATTGAGCGGTACTTC.

The table lists this clonotype with a few counts. The V call is TRBV20-1, the J call TRBJ1-2; perhaps TRBD1 as D (5 bases). V was clipped by 6 bases and J by 8 bases, with 22 bases between them. Germline V lookup: CDR1 DFQATT, CDR2 SNEGSKA (reference sequence). The CDR3 is made up of 14 amino acids. CDR3 protein: CSAASRIWGHGYTF. CDR3 coding DNA: TGCAGTGCCGCCTCTCGAATTTGGGGCCACGGCTACACCTTC.

This clonotype was counted only a few times. This chain uses TRBV14 with TRBJ1-2; D unclear. Germline lookup yields CDR1 SGHDN and CDR2 FVKESK. Deletions cut 2 bases from V and 6 bases from J, with 7 bases between. CDR3 length: 12 residues. CDR3 residues: CASSQSFDGYTF. The CDR3 bases are TGTGCCAGCAGCCAATCGTTTGATGGCTACACCTTC.

A few counts support this clonotype. A much larger clonotype is one base distant, so this may be a read error. The V and J genes are TRBV7-9 and TRBJ2-7, with 7 bases matching TRBD1. The CDR3 sequence is 14 residues long. V trimming: 5 bases; J trimming: 7 bases; junction bases outside the gene matches: 11. The V gene's germline CDR1 is SEHNR and CDR2 FQNEAQ (reference sequence). CDR3 loop: CASSPSDRYNEQYF. The CDR3 DNA reads TGTGCCAGCAGCCCCTCGGACAGGTACAATGAGCAGTACTTC.

J is TRBJ1-5 and V is TRBV9; possible D gene TRBD1, 5 bases. The V and J ends lost 0 bases and 3 bases respectively, with 10 bases between them. The CDR3 extends over 15 amino acids. Per germline, CDR1 SGDLS and CDR2 YYNGEE. The chain's CDR3 is CASSVGGGDNQPQHF. The CDR3 nucleotides read TGTGCCAGCAGCGTAGGTGGAGGGGACAATCAGCCCCAGCATTTT.

This clonotype was observed many times. The V gene is TRBV20-1, the J gene TRBJ2-5, with D maybe TRBD1 (6 bases). The end of the DNA aligns better with TRBJ2-7, so the J call may be wrong. Looked up from germline, CDR1 is DFQATT and CDR2 is SNEGSKA (reference sequence). The CDR3 consists of 12 residues. The chain's CDR3 is CSARWGHFEQYF. CDR3 DNA: TGCAGTGCGCGGTGGGGGCATTTCGAGCAGTACTTC.

The V and J genes are TRBV12-3 or TRBV12-4 and TRBJ1-5; D is possibly TRBD1 (5 bases). Between the trimmed V and J ends, which lost 1 base and 3 bases, there was a span of 13 bases. The CDR3 runs 16 residues. CDR3 loop: CASSLGGTGNNQPQHF. The CDR3 coding sequence is TGTGCCAGCAGTTTAGGGGGGACGGGTAACAATCAGCCCCAGCATTTT.

This clonotype showed up many times. This sequence joins TRBV6-5 and TRBJ1-2; perhaps TRBD1 as D (5 bases). V dropped 6 bases and J dropped 0 bases, with 8 bases sitting between them. There are 13 residues in the CDR3. Per the germline V gene, CDR1 is MNHEY and CDR2 is SVGAGI. The CDR3 spells CASRPTANYGYTF. DNA of the CDR3: TGTGCCAGCAGACCGACAGCTAACTATGGCTACACCTTC.

The rearrangement uses TRBV15 and TRBJ1-1; D is possibly TRBD1 (6 bases). Trimming removed 3 bases from V and 2 bases from J, with 13 bases in between. The germline CDR1 and CDR2 sequences are LNHNV and YYDKDF (reference sequence). The CDR3 has 15 amino acids. In DNA, the CDR3 is TGTGCCACCAGCAGGTCCCGGACAGCTAACACTGAAGCTTTCTTT. Translated, it gives CATSRSRTANTEAFF.

This clonotype has a handful of counts. The chain has TRBV4-3 and TRBJ1-5, with a possible D match to TRBD1 (5 bases). Trimming took off 0 bases at V and 5 bases at J, with 11 bases between the two ends. This CDR3 comprises 15 residues. Germline V CDR1 and CDR2: LGHNA, YSLEER. As DNA, the CDR3 is TGCGCCAGCAGCCAAGATCGGGACGGGTATCAGCCCCAGCATTTT. This codes for CASSQDRDGYQPQHF.

The chain uses TRBV4-3 and TRBJ2-3; possible D gene TRBD2, 6 bases. This CDR3 has 14 residues. Germline-derived CDR1 and CDR2 are LGHNA and YSLEER. Trimming removed 6 bases at V and 5 bases at J, with 15 bases between. The CDR3 here is CASSLGAGGDTQYF. CDR3 sequence (DNA): TGCGCCAGCAGTCTAGGGGCCGGGGGAGATACGCAGTATTTT.

This clonotype appeared a few times. The rearrangement uses TRBV9 and TRBJ1-1, with D possibly being TRBD1 (5 bases). V gave up 6 bases and J gave up 3 bases, with 12 bases separating them. The CDR3 consists of 13 residues. Germline V CDR1 and CDR2: SGDLS, YYNGEE. DNA of the CDR3: TGTGCCAGCACCCAGGGCAGTGACACTGAAGCTTTCTTT. The encoded protein is CASTQGSDTEAFF.

Ten or more counts support this clonotype. The genes are TRBV12-3 or TRBV12-4 and TRBJ2-1; D is undetermined. The CDR3 length is 12 residues. Trimming cost V 4 bases and J 9 bases, with 10 bases left between them. The CDR3, as DNA: TGTGCCAGCAGTTCAGAAGCGAGTGAGCAGTTCTTC. This gives the protein CASSSEASEQFF.

Many counts were recorded for this clonotype. The gene calls are TRBV18 and TRBJ2-1, with 7 positions matching TRBD1. Germline V gives CDR1 KGHSH, CDR2 LQKENI. With 1 base clipped from V and 4 bases from J, the junction kept 4 bases outside the gene matches. The CDR3 length is 15 residues. CDR3 sequence (DNA): TGTGCCAGCTCACCACGCCAGGGGGAGTACAATGAGCAGTTCTTC. Amino acid sequence: CASSPRQGEYNEQFF.

The CDR3 DNA sequence: TGCGCCAGCAGCTTGAGCGAGAGAGATACGCAGTATTTT. Encoded protein: CASSLSERDTQYF. The chain recombines TRBV5-1 with TRBJ2-3; no reliable D call. CDR3 size: 13 residues. The germline CDR1 and CDR2 sequences are SGHRS and YFSETQ. With 1 base removed from V and 5 bases from J, the gap between germline ends came to 8 bases.

The chain employs TRBV7-2 and TRBJ2-1, with 8 bases that match TRBD2. This CDR3 spans 17 amino acids. V trimming: 0 bases; J trimming: 4 bases; junction bases outside the gene matches: 8. Germline assignment: CDR1 SGHTA and CDR2 FQGNSA. The CDR3: CASSLAPQRGIYNEQFF. The CDR3, as DNA: TGTGCCAGCAGCTTAGCCCCACAGCGGGGGATATACAATGAGCAGTTCTTC.